The 25 T cell receptor beta chains listed next were all sequenced from one sample in a study of identical twins. One entry per CDR3 protein, called by TCRdb with MiXCR from the 5' RACE reads. In the table there are about 890,000 distinct CDR3 sequences, 9% to 15% of which are singletons. These data also formed part of another study, on yellow fever vaccine responses in identical twins.

The material sequenced was PBMCs. The receptors were gathered from a young woman in good health.

This clonotype was detected a few times. The V and J genes are TRBV20-1 and TRBJ2-7; D is undetermined. V was trimmed by 8 bases and J by 0 bases, leaving 8 bases between them. The germline V gene has CDR1 DFQATT and CDR2 SNEGSKA (reference sequence). The CDR3 spans 11 residues. The CDR3 bases are TGCAGTTCTGACACCTCCTACGAGCAGTACTTC. This codes for CSSDTSYEQYF.

This clonotype has more than one count but fewer than ten. V is TRBV11-1 and J is TRBJ2-1; tentatively, D is TRBD1 (5 bases). This CDR3 has 15 amino acids. CDR1 and CDR2 from the germline V gene are SGHAT and FQDESV (reference sequence). The V end lost 2 bases, the J end lost 6 bases, and 14 bases lay between the germline ends. As DNA, the CDR3 is TGTGCCAGCAGCTTACGGGCAGGGAAAGCCAATGAGCAGTTCTTC. Its protein product is CASSLRAGKANEQFF. The full variable domain, with the rest looked up from reference TRBV11-1 and TRBJ2-1, is EAEVAQSPRYKITEKSQAVAFWCDPISGHATLYWYRQILGQGPELLVQFQDESVVDDSQLPKDRFSAERLKGVDSTLKIQPAELGDSAMYLCASSLRAGKANEQFFGPGTRLTVL.

This clonotype was seen a few times. The J gene is TRBJ2-2, the V gene TRBV10-3; tentative D call: TRBD1 (6 bases). CDR1 is ENHRY and CDR2 is SYGVKD in the germline V gene. There are 15 residues in the CDR3. V shed 4 bases and J shed 0 bases, with 9 bases lying between them. CDR3 sequence (DNA): TGTGCCATCAGTGCCGGGACAACGAACACCGGGGAGCTGTTTTTT. Translating gives CAISAGTTNTGELFF.

The rearrangement joins TRBV10-2 to TRBJ2-2; D gene ambiguous. Per the germline V gene, CDR1 is WSHSY and CDR2 is SAAADI. This CDR3 region has 14 residues. Trimming removed 2 bases from V and 2 bases from J, with 6 bases in between. This chain's CDR3 is CASSEVRNTGELFF. In nucleotides, the CDR3 is TGCGCCAGCAGTGAGGTCAGAAACACCGGGGAGCTGTTTTTT.

The CDR3 DNA follows: TGCAGTGCTAGACCCCTAGCGGGGGCCTCCTACGAGCAGTACTTC. Translated, it gives CSARPLAGASYEQYF. The rearrangement joins TRBV20-1 to TRBJ2-7; 10 bases map to TRBD2. Germline loops: CDR1 DFQATT, CDR2 SNEGSKA (reference sequence). The CDR3 length is 15 residues. After removal of 2 bases from V and 0 bases from J, the junction contained 4 bases not matched to a gene.

The V and J genes are TRBV7-6 and TRBJ2-7, with TRBD2 as a possible D gene (5 bases). The germline V and J ends were trimmed by 2 bases and 4 bases, with 18 bases remaining between them. Germline CDR1 and CDR2: SGHVS and FNYEAQ. The CDR3 consists of 16 residues. This CDR3 is CASSLSRGEAFYEQYF. CDR3 DNA sequence: TGTGCCAGCAGCTTATCTCGGGGAGAGGCATTTTACGAGCAGTACTTC.

CDR3 coding DNA: TGTGCCAGCAGTCCCTACCCACAGGCTACAACTAATGAAAAACTGTTTTTT. Translated: CASSPYPQATTNEKLFF. The J gene is TRBJ1-4, the V gene TRBV6-1; TRBD1 is a possible D gene (5 bases). The CDR3 is 17 residues long. V lost 5 bases, J lost 0 bases, and 16 bases lay in between. Germline V gene data show CDR1 as MNHNS and CDR2 as SASEGT.

The chain links TRBV11-1 to TRBJ2-5; D tentatively fits TRBD1 or TRBD2 (5 bases each). V lost 0 bases, J lost 2 bases, and 31 bases lay in between. The CDR3 has 22 amino acids. Germline V gene sequence: CDR1 SGHAT, CDR2 FQDESV (reference sequence). Here the CDR3 reads CASSLALRGALSRNYAQETQYF. The CDR3 DNA reads as TGTGCCAGCAGCTTAGCGCTTAGAGGGGCTTTGTCCCGGAACTACGCACAAGAGACCCAGTACTTC.

The chain is built from TRBV6-5 and TRBJ1-1; 10 nucleotides agree with TRBD1. This CDR3 spans 18 amino acids. Germline V CDR1 and CDR2: MNHEY, SVGAGI. Losses at the gene ends were 0 bases for V and 0 bases for J; bases not matched to a gene: 7. CDR3 region: CASSYSSRDRGLNTEAFF. The CDR3 DNA reads as TGTGCCAGCAGTTACTCGAGTCGGGACAGGGGATTGAACACTGAAGCTTTCTTT.

This clonotype was detected ten times or more. This chain connects TRBV29-1 to TRBJ1-2; no definite D call. Trimming cost V 4 bases and J 3 bases, with 6 bases left between them. Germline V lookup: CDR1 SQVTM, CDR2 ANQGSEA. This CDR3 spans 11 amino acids. The CDR3 nucleotides are TGCAGCGTTGCTGAGGACTATGGCTACACCTTC. Protein product: CSVAEDYGYTF.

This clonotype was counted many times. The genes are TRBV7-6 and TRBJ2-1; D is ambiguous. Germline V lookup: CDR1 SGHVS, CDR2 FNYEAQ. V dropped 1 base and J dropped 4 bases, with 5 bases sitting between them. The CDR3 spans 13 residues. This chain's CDR3 is CASSLEDYNEQFF. CDR3 nucleotide sequence: TGTGCCAGCAGCTTAGAAGATTACAATGAGCAGTTCTTC.

This clonotype has only a few counts. The chain uses TRBV3-1 and TRBJ2-7, with TRBD2 matching 11 bases. V trimming: 1 base; J trimming: 3 bases; junction bases outside the gene matches: 2. This CDR3 is 15 amino acids long. Germline loops: CDR1 LGHDT, CDR2 YNNKEL (reference sequence). CDR3 residues: CASSQGLAGYYEQYV. The DNA for the CDR3 is TGTGCCAGCAGCCAAGGACTAGCGGGGTACTACGAGCAGTACGTC.

This clonotype was observed at least ten times. The CDR3 here is CSAPQFPNSPLHF. DNA of the CDR3: TGCAGTGCCCCTCAATTTCCTAATTCACCCCTCCACTTT. The chain links TRBV20-1 to TRBJ1-6; no firm D call. CDR3 length equals 13 residues. Germline CDR1 is DFQATT and CDR2 is SNEGSKA (reference sequence). Trimming took off 6 bases at V and 6 bases at J, with 12 bases between the two ends.

In this sample, this clonotype turned up a few times. The V and J genes are TRBV12-3 or TRBV12-4 and TRBJ1-1; 9 nucleotides align to TRBD1. The CDR3 contains 16 residues. With 6 bases clipped from V and 1 base from J, the junction kept 9 bases outside the gene matches. The CDR3 DNA reads as TGTGCCAGCAGGAACAGGGGGCGCGGCGGGAACACTGAAGCTTTCTTT. Protein product: CASRNRGRGGNTEAFF.

This clonotype was recorded a few times. The chain carries TRBV20-1 and TRBJ1-4; 7 bases are a match to TRBD1. This CDR3 has 13 residues. Germline V gives CDR1 DFQATT, CDR2 SNEGSKA (reference sequence). The ends lost 4 bases at V and 4 bases at J; junction bases unmatched: 3. The CDR3 DNA follows: TGCAGTGCTAAGCAGGGGGGTAATGAAAAACTGTTTTTT. Translated: CSAKQGGNEKLFF.

Ten or more counts support this clonotype. The V call is TRBV3-1, the J call TRBJ2-1, with 10 bases that match TRBD2. Losses at the gene ends were 0 bases for V and 10 bases for J; bases not matched to a gene: 12. The germline V gene has CDR1 LGHDT and CDR2 YNNKEL (reference sequence). CDR3 length equals 17 residues. Here the CDR3 reads CASSQEGLAGVLDEQFF. The CDR3 nucleotides read TGTGCCAGCAGCCAAGAAGGCCTAGCGGGAGTGCTCGACGAGCAGTTCTTC.

The chain recombines TRBV25-1 with TRBJ1-4, with a tentative D call TRBD1 (5 bases). Germline V gene data show CDR1 as MGHDK and CDR2 as SYGVNS. The CDR3 loop spans 15 amino acids. The V and J ends lost 4 bases and 4 bases respectively, with 13 bases between them. The chain's CDR3 is CASSGTQGNNEKLFF. The CDR3 region has the DNA TGTGCCAGCAGTGGAACTCAGGGAAATAATGAAAAACTGTTTTTT.

Comment on this clonotype: A clone one base away is much larger, so this may be a read error. The CDR3 region is CATSRDIQETQYF. The CDR3 DNA follows: TGTGCCACCAGCAGGGACATCCAAGAGACCCAGTACTTC. The rearrangement uses TRBV15 and TRBJ2-5, with D possibly being TRBD1 (5 bases). There are 13 residues in the CDR3. The ends were cut back, 3 bases at V and 1 base at J, with 6 bases in the middle. In germline, CDR1 is LNHNV, CDR2 YYDKDF (reference sequence).

The sample holds many counts of this clonotype. This rearrangement joins TRBV28 to TRBJ1-1; D is unclear. Germline V gives CDR1 MDHEN, CDR2 SYDVKM. The V gene lost 4 bases and the J gene lost 1 base, with 16 bases spanning the gap. The CDR3 contains 16 residues. The CDR3 protein is CASSCRPPDWNTEAFF. The CDR3 nucleotides are TGTGCCAGCAGTTGTCGGCCCCCGGATTGGAACACTGAAGCTTTCTTT.

This clonotype was observed a few times. The chain carries TRBV5-1 and TRBJ2-3, with no clear D. The CDR3 is 16 residues long. In germline, CDR1 is SGHRS, CDR2 YFSETQ. Trimming removed 1 base at V and 3 bases at J, with 15 bases between. The CDR3 reads CASSLYRGAPTDTQYF. The DNA for the CDR3 is TGCGCCAGCAGCTTGTATAGAGGAGCCCCTACAGATACGCAGTATTTT.

This clonotype was observed at least ten times. V usage is TRBV6-4 and J usage is TRBJ2-2, with 7 positions matching TRBD2. V was pared by 2 bases and J by 4 bases, with 1 base of the junction left unmatched. Germline V gene data show CDR1 as MRHNA and CDR2 as SNTAGT. This CDR3 has 14 amino acids. The CDR3 here is CASSDGRATGELFF. The CDR3, as DNA: TGTGCCAGCAGTGACGGGAGGGCCACCGGGGAGCTGTTTTTT.

The chain couples TRBV28 to TRBJ1-5; 8 bases align to TRBD1. Looked up from germline, CDR1 is MDHEN and CDR2 is SYDVKM. The CDR3 has 13 residues. V shed 11 bases and J 5 bases; nucleotides not matched to a gene: 8. The CDR3 sequence is CAGQGQDYQPQHF. For the CDR3, the DNA is TGTGCCGGACAGGGACAGGACTATCAGCCCCAGCATTTT.

V is TRBV5-1 and J is TRBJ2-1; D call uncertain. The CDR3 is 11 residues long. Germline V CDR1 and CDR2: SGHRS, YFSETQ. Trimming took 7 bases from V and 10 from J, leaving 12 bases between them. The CDR3 coding sequence is TGCGCCAGCGGTAGGGTTGAGGAGCAGTTCTTC. Translation: CASGRVEEQFF.

CDR3 nucleotides: TGTGCCAGCAGCTTGGGAGGACAACCGTACGAGCAGTACGTC. Encoded protein: CASSLGGQPYEQYV. The rearrangement uses TRBV7-9 and TRBJ2-7, with D perhaps matching TRBD2 (6 bases). Trimming removed 3 bases at V and 4 bases at J, with 13 bases between. CDR1 SEHNR and CDR2 FQNEAQ come from the germline V gene (reference sequence). The CDR3 loop spans 14 amino acids.

This chain connects TRBV2 to TRBJ2-3; possibly TRBD1 for D (6 bases). The CDR3 is made up of 16 amino acids. Germline lookup yields CDR1 SNHLY and CDR2 FYNNEI. The V gene lost 1 base and the J gene lost 4 bases, with 15 bases spanning the gap. The chain's CDR3 is CASSEEGGQGADTQYF. The CDR3 DNA is TGTGCCAGCAGTGAAGAAGGGGGTCAAGGTGCAGATACGCAGTATTTT. The entire variable domain, with the rest obtained from reference TRBV2 and TRBJ2-3, is as follows: EPEVTQTPSHQVTQMGQEVILRCVPISNHLYFYWYRQILGQKVEFLVSFYNNEISEKSEIFDDQFSVERPDGSNFTLKIRSTKLEDSAMYFCASSEEGGQGADTQYFGPGTRLTVL.